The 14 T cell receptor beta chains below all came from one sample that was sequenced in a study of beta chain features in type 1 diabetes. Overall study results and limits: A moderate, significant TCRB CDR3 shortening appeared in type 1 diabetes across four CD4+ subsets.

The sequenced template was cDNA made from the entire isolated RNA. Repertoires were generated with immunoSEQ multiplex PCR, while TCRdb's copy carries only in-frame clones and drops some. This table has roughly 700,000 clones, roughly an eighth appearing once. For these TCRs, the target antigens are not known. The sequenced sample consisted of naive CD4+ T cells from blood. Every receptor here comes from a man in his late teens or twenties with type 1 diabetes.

The CDR3 region has the DNA TGTGCCAGCAGCTCCCGGGGCCTATCGGCGGAAAAACTGTTTTTT. Translating it yields CASSSRGLSAEKLFF. This rearrangement joins TRBV11-2 to TRBJ1-4, with a tentative D call TRBD1 (5 bases). V was shortened by 4 bases and J by 8 bases, with 17 bases between the two germline ends. This CDR3 is 15 amino acids long. The V gene's germline CDR1 is SGHAT and CDR2 FQNNGV.

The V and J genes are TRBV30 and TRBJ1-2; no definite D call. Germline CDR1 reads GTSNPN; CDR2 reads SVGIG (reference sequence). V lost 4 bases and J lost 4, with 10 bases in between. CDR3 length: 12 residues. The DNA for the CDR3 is TGTGCCTGGACCCCCTATAGCTATGGCTACACCTTC. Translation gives CAWTPYSYGYTF.

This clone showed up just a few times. The DNA of the CDR3 is TGTGCCAGCAGACCGACAGGGGGCAGACCGCATGAGCAGTTCTTC. As protein: CASRPTGGRPHEQFF. The chain combines TRBV6-5 with TRBJ2-1, with 10 positions matching TRBD1. The germline gives CDR1 MNHEY, CDR2 SVGAGI. V trimming: 6 bases; J trimming: 8 bases; junction bases outside the gene matches: 10. There are 15 residues in the CDR3.

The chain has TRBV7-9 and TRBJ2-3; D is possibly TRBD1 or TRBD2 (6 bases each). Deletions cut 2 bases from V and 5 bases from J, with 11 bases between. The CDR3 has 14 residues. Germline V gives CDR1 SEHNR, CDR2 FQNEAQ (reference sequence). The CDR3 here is CASSLTGALDTQYF. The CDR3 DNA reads TGTGCCAGCAGCTTAACGGGGGCTTTAGATACGCAGTATTTT.

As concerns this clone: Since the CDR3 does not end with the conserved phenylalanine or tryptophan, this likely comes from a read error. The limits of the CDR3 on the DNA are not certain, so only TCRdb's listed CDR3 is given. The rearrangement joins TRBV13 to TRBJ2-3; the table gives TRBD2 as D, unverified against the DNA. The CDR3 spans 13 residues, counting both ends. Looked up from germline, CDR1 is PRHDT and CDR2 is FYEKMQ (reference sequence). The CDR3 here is CASSLERGGALTT.

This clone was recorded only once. CDR3 sequence: CASSVQGLGTEAFF. CDR3 in DNA: TGTGCCAGCAGTGTTCAGGGTCTGGGCACTGAAGCTTTCTTT. The chain links TRBV2 to TRBJ1-1; TRBD1 might be the D (5 bases). This CDR3 region has 14 residues. The V and J ends lost 4 bases and 4 bases respectively, with 13 bases between them. CDR1 is SNHLY and CDR2 is FYNNEI in the germline V gene. The complete variable domain, with remaining parts taken from reference TRBV2 and TRBJ1-1, reads EPEVTQTPSHQVTQMGQEVILRCVPISNHLYFYWYRQILGQKVEFLVSFYNNEISEKSEIFDDQFSVERPDGSNFTLKIRSTKLEDSAMYFCASSVQGLGTEAFFGQGTRLTVV.

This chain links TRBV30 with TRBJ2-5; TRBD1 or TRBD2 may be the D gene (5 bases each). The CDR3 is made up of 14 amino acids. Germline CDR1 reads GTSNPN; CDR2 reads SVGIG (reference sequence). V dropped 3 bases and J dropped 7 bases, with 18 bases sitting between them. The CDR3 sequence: CAWRGLEGPVTQYF. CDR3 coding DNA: TGTGCCTGGAGGGGTCTAGAGGGGCCCGTGACCCAGTACTTC.

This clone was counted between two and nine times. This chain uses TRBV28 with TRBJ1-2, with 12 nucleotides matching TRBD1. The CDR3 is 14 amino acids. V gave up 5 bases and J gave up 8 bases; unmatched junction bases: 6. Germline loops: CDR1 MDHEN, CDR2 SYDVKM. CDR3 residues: CASSPGTGGTGYTF. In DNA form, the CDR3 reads TGTGCCAGCAGTCCCGGGACAGGGGGCACCGGCTACACCTTC.

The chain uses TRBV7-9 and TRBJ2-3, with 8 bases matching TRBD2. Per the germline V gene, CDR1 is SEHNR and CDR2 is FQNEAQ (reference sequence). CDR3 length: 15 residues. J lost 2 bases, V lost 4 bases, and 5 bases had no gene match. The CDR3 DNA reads TGTGCCAGCAGCTCGACGGGGGGGCTCACAGATACGCAGTATTTT. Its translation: CASSSTGGLTDTQYF.

CDR3 amino acids: CATSREGVIQETQYF. The CDR3 nucleotides read TGTGCCACCAGCAGAGAGGGGGTTATCCAAGAGACCCAGTACTTC. This chain links TRBV15 with TRBJ2-5; possibly TRBD1 or TRBD2 for D (5 bases each). This CDR3 has 15 amino acids. Germline CDR1 is LNHNV and CDR2 is YYDKDF (reference sequence). Trimming pared 0 bases from V and 1 base from J, leaving 9 bases between.

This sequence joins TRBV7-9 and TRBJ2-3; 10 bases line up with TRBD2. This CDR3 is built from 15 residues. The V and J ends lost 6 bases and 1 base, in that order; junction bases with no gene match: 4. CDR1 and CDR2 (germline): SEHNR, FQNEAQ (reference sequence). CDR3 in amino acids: CASSLAGAGTDTQYF. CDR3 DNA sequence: TGTGCCAGCAGTCTAGCGGGGGCTGGCACAGATACGCAGTATTTT.

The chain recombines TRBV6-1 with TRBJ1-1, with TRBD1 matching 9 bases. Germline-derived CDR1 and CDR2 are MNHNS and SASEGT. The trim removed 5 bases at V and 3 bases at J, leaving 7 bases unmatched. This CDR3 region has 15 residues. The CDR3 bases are TGTGCCAGCAGTATGGACAGGGGAACGGACACTGAAGCTTTCTTT. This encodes CASSMDRGTDTEAFF.

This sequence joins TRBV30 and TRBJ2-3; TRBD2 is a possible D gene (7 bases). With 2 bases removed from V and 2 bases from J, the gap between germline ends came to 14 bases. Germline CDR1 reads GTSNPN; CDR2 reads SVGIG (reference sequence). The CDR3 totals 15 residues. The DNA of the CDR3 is TGTGCCTGGAGTCGTAGGGGGGGAAACACAGATACGCAGTATTTT. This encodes CAWSRRGGNTDTQYF. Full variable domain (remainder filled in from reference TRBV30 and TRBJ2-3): SQTIHQWPATLVQPVGSPLSLECTVEGTSNPNLYWYRQAAGRGLQLLFYSVGIGQISSEVPQNLSASRPQDRQFILSSKKLLLSDSGFYLCAWSRRGGNTDTQYFGPGTRLTVL.

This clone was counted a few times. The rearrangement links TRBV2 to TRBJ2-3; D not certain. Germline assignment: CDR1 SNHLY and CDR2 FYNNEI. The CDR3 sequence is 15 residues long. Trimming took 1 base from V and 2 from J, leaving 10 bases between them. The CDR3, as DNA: TGTGCCAGCAGTGAAGGGCTTGGCCCCACAGATACGCAGTATTTT. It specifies CASSEGLGPTDTQYF.